Listed below are T cell receptor beta chains from one sample, sequenced in a study of blood T cell repertoires in COVID-19. Clones were sequenced by immunoSEQ multiplex PCR, and TCRdb holds only the in-frame ones, with some missing. The sample records almost 400,000 clones, around nine tenths being singletons. Sequenced material: PBMCs or T cells enriched from blood (not recorded which). Every receptor here comes from a woman in her 30s with acute COVID-19. Each CDR3 is given with its conserved first and last residue. Fields, in order: J gene, D gene, clone size, V gene, CDR3 DNA, CDR3 protein. D genes are given only for firm matches. The size of a clone is reported for some rows only, either as once, few or many, or as a class for expanded clones.

j_call: TRBJ1-4; d_call: -; clone_size: few; v_call: TRBV24-1; cdr3_nt: TGTGCCACACAACATCCAACTAATGAAAAACTGTTTTTT; cdr3_aa: CATQHPTNEKLFF
j_call: TRBJ1-6; d_call: -; clone_size: -; v_call: TRBV5-1; cdr3_nt: TGCGCCAGCAGGGACAGTACAAATTCACCCCTCCACTTT; cdr3_aa: CASRDSTNSPLHF
j_call: TRBJ1-6; d_call: TRBD1; clone_size: -; v_call: TRBV19; cdr3_nt: TGTGCCAGTAGTAGAGCGGGACAGGACGATTCACCCCTCCACTTT; cdr3_aa: CASSRAGQDDSPLHF
j_call: TRBJ2-1; d_call: TRBD2; clone_size: -; v_call: TRBV7-8; cdr3_nt: TGTGCCAGCAGCTTAGCTTGGCTAGCGGGACCCTCCTACAATGAGCAGTTCTTC; cdr3_aa: CASSLAWLAGPSYNEQFF
j_call: TRBJ1-1; d_call: -; clone_size: -; v_call: TRBV5-6; cdr3_nt: TGTGCCAGCAGCTTGGCTGAGTACACTGAAGCTTTCTTT; cdr3_aa: CASSLAEYTEAFF
j_call: TRBJ2-7; d_call: TRBD1; clone_size: few; v_call: TRBV15; cdr3_nt: TGTGCCACCAGCAGGGGACAGGAGCCCCCCTACGAGCAGTACTTC; cdr3_aa: CATSRGQEPPYEQYF
j_call: TRBJ2-1; d_call: TRBD2; clone_size: -; v_call: TRBV7-9; cdr3_nt: TGTGCCAGCAGCGTTAGCGGGGGGGCCTCCTACAATGAGCAGTTCTTC; cdr3_aa: CASSVSGGASYNEQFF
j_call: TRBJ2-1; d_call: -; clone_size: -; v_call: TRBV24-1; cdr3_nt: TGTGCCACCAGTGATTCCCGACTAGTCGGCCCCAATGAGCAGTTCTTC; cdr3_aa: CATSDSRLVGPNEQFF
j_call: TRBJ2-7; d_call: TRBD2; clone_size: -; v_call: TRBV5-1; cdr3_nt: TGCGCCAGCAGCTTGGATACTAGCGGGGGGGCCTACGAGCAGTACTTC; cdr3_aa: CASSLDTSGGAYEQYF
j_call: TRBJ2-7; d_call: TRBD1; clone_size: -; v_call: TRBV4-3; cdr3_nt: TGCGCCAGCAGCCAAGAAGTTGGGACAGGGGGATACGAGCAGTACTTC; cdr3_aa: CASSQEVGTGGYEQYF
j_call: TRBJ1-2; d_call: -; clone_size: -; v_call: TRBV28; cdr3_nt: TGTGCCAGCAGTTTACAGGCTGCGCACTACACCTTC; cdr3_aa: CASSLQAAHYTF
j_call: TRBJ2-1; d_call: -; clone_size: -; v_call: TRBV21-1; cdr3_nt: TGTGCCAGCAGAAGAACTGATCCGGAGATACGACGGTCGCACAATGAGCAGTTCTTC; cdr3_aa: CASRRTDPEIRRSHNEQFF
j_call: TRBJ1-4; d_call: TRBD1; clone_size: -; v_call: TRBV5-1; cdr3_nt: TGCGCCAGCAGCTTGGTCGGCCAGGGGGTGGAAAAACTGTTTTTT; cdr3_aa: CASSLVGQGVEKLFF
j_call: TRBJ1-1; d_call: -; clone_size: -; v_call: TRBV5-4; cdr3_nt: TGTGCCAGCAGCGCCACTTCCAACACTGAAGCTTTCTTT; cdr3_aa: CASSATSNTEAFF
j_call: TRBJ2-7; d_call: -; clone_size: -; v_call: TRBV9; cdr3_nt: TGTGCCAGCAGCGTAGGAGAGGTTTCGTACGAGCAGTACTTC; cdr3_aa: CASSVGEVSYEQYF
j_call: TRBJ2-7; d_call: -; clone_size: -; v_call: TRBV5-1; cdr3_nt: TGCGCCAGCCGGACAGTCGGCACTTACGAGCAGTACTTC; cdr3_aa: CASRTVGTYEQYF
j_call: TRBJ1-4; d_call: -; clone_size: -; v_call: TRBV7-2; cdr3_nt: TGTGCCAGCAGCCCCTCGGGGGAGGAAAAACTGTTTTTT; cdr3_aa: CASSPSGEEKLFF
j_call: TRBJ2-1; d_call: TRBD1; clone_size: -; v_call: TRBV19; cdr3_nt: TGTGCCAGTAGTATCCAACAGGGGTCCTATAATGAGCAGTTCTTC; cdr3_aa: CASSIQQGSYNEQFF
j_call: TRBJ2-7; d_call: -; clone_size: -; v_call: TRBV30; cdr3_nt: TGTGCCTGGACTAGGACAGATTATTTTTCCTACGAGCAGTACTTC; cdr3_aa: CAWTRTDYFSYEQYF
j_call: TRBJ2-1; d_call: TRBD1; clone_size: -; v_call: TRBV5-1; cdr3_nt: TGCGCCAGCAGCTTAGGACAGGGAAGGAATGAGCAGTTCTTC; cdr3_aa: CASSLGQGRNEQFF
j_call: TRBJ1-5; d_call: TRBD1; clone_size: -; v_call: TRBV27; cdr3_nt: TGTGCCAGCAAGCGACAGGGGGCCGGGTGGCAGCCCCAGCATTTT; cdr3_aa: CASKRQGAGWQPQHF
j_call: TRBJ1-4; d_call: -; clone_size: -; v_call: TRBV2; cdr3_nt: TGTGCCAGCAGTGGTTGGGTTTCGCGGAGGAATGAAAAACTGTTTTTT; cdr3_aa: CASSGWVSRRNEKLFF
j_call: TRBJ2-1; d_call: TRBD2; clone_size: -; v_call: TRBV18; cdr3_nt: TGTGCCAGCTCACCCTGGGGACTAGCGGGGGGCTCTTCCTACAATGAGCAGTTCTTC; cdr3_aa: CASSPWGLAGGSSYNEQFF
j_call: TRBJ2-1; d_call: TRBD2; clone_size: -; v_call: TRBV2; cdr3_nt: TGTGCCAGCAGTGTGTCTAGCGGGCGGGCGGATGAGCAGTTCTTC; cdr3_aa: CASSVSSGRADEQFF
j_call: TRBJ1-5; d_call: -; clone_size: -; v_call: TRBV4-1; cdr3_nt: TGCGCCAGCAGCGAATTGATGAGGCGGCAGCCCCAGCATTTT; cdr3_aa: CASSELMRRQPQHF
j_call: TRBJ2-2; d_call: -; clone_size: -; v_call: TRBV5-1; cdr3_nt: TGCGCCAGCAGCATAGACAGCCTAAACACCGGGGAGCTGTTTTTT; cdr3_aa: CASSIDSLNTGELFF
j_call: TRBJ2-1; d_call: -; clone_size: once; v_call: TRBV5-5; cdr3_nt: TGTGCCAGTGAAACCCAGGGAAATGAGCAGTTCTTC; cdr3_aa: CASETQGNEQFF
j_call: TRBJ1-4; d_call: -; clone_size: -; v_call: TRBV18; cdr3_nt: TGTGCCAGCTCAAGGGGTGCCGGGAGAGCAAATGAAAAACTGTTTTTT; cdr3_aa: CASSRGAGRANEKLFF
j_call: TRBJ2-3; d_call: TRBD2; clone_size: once; v_call: TRBV6-1; cdr3_nt: TGTGCCAGCAGTGAAAGGTCCCGGACTAGCGGGGCCACAGATACGCAGTATTTT; cdr3_aa: CASSERSRTSGATDTQYF
j_call: TRBJ2-7; d_call: -; clone_size: -; v_call: TRBV24-1; cdr3_nt: TGTGCCACCAGTGATTTGGGGGCATCCGAAGAGCAGTACTTC; cdr3_aa: CATSDLGASEEQYF
j_call: TRBJ2-7; d_call: -; clone_size: -; v_call: TRBV6-5; cdr3_nt: TGTGCCAGCAGTTACGGCGGGACAGTCTACGAGCAGTACTTC; cdr3_aa: CASSYGGTVYEQYF
j_call: TRBJ2-1; d_call: TRBD2; clone_size: -; v_call: TRBV9; cdr3_nt: TGTGCCAGCAGCGCCCGACAGACCCCACTAGCGGGAGAGCTATACAATGAGCAGTTCTTC; cdr3_aa: CASSARQTPLAGELYNEQFF
j_call: TRBJ2-1; d_call: -; clone_size: -; v_call: TRBV18; cdr3_nt: TGTGCCAGCTCACCACGAGGGTTCAATGAGCAGTTCTTC; cdr3_aa: CASSPRGFNEQFF
j_call: TRBJ1-4; d_call: -; clone_size: few; v_call: TRBV7-6; cdr3_nt: TGTGCCAGCAGCTTAGGGCAGGGCGGTTATAGTGAAAAACTGTTTTTT; cdr3_aa: CASSLGQGGYSEKLFF
j_call: TRBJ1-6; d_call: -; clone_size: -; v_call: TRBV10-3; cdr3_nt: TGTGCCATCAGTAGGACAGATAATTCACCCCTCCACTTT; cdr3_aa: CAISRTDNSPLHF
j_call: TRBJ2-2; d_call: -; clone_size: -; v_call: TRBV12-1; cdr3_nt: TGTTCCAGCACCACACCCCGGACGGGACAGGGGGACACCGGGGAGCTGTTTTTT; cdr3_aa: CSSTTPRTGQGDTGELFF
j_call: TRBJ1-5; d_call: -; clone_size: -; v_call: TRBV2; cdr3_nt: TGTGCCAGCAGTGAGGGTGGGGCTCAGCCCCAGCATTTT; cdr3_aa: CASSEGGAQPQHF
j_call: TRBJ1-5; d_call: TRBD1; clone_size: -; v_call: TRBV13; cdr3_nt: TGTGCCAGCAGCCAAGGACAGGGGAGTGATCAGCCCCAGCATTTT; cdr3_aa: CASSQGQGSDQPQHF
j_call: TRBJ1-4; d_call: -; clone_size: -; v_call: TRBV5-1; cdr3_nt: TGCGCCAGCAGCTCCCGGGCAGGGGTTGTGCAGCATGAAAAACTGTTTTTT; cdr3_aa: CASSSRAGVVQHEKLFF
j_call: TRBJ1-1; d_call: -; clone_size: -; v_call: TRBV6-5; cdr3_nt: TGTGCCAGCAGTTACCAGGGTAGCAGGACTGAAGCTTTCTTT; cdr3_aa: CASSYQGSRTEAFF
j_call: TRBJ1-2; d_call: -; clone_size: -; v_call: TRBV6-2/TRBV6-3; cdr3_nt: TGTGCCAGCAGCGGACAGATTACCTTTTATCTCTATGGCTACACCTTC; cdr3_aa: CASSGQITFYLYGYTF
j_call: TRBJ2-5; d_call: -; clone_size: -; v_call: TRBV5-1; cdr3_nt: TGCGCCAGCAGCTTGTATAGAAAAGAGACCCAGTACTTC; cdr3_aa: CASSLYRKETQYF
j_call: TRBJ2-7; d_call: -; clone_size: once; v_call: TRBV30; cdr3_nt: TGTGCCGCACGGAGGGGGCTCGGCCAAACCTACGAGCAGTACTTC; cdr3_aa: CAARRGLGQTYEQYF
j_call: TRBJ1-4; d_call: -; clone_size: -; v_call: TRBV6-2/TRBV6-3; cdr3_nt: TGTGCCAGCAGTTTTGAAACCCGTCGGACAGCAGATGAAAAACTGTTTTTT; cdr3_aa: CASSFETRRTADEKLFF
j_call: TRBJ1-2; d_call: TRBD1; clone_size: -; v_call: TRBV5-1; cdr3_nt: TGCGCCAGCAGCGCGACAGGGGATCGTGGCTACACCTTC; cdr3_aa: CASSATGDRGYTF
j_call: TRBJ2-1; d_call: -; clone_size: -; v_call: TRBV18; cdr3_nt: TGTGCCAGCTCACCACCCGGACAAAGAACGTCCAATGAGCAGTTCTTC; cdr3_aa: CASSPPGQRTSNEQFF
j_call: TRBJ1-1; d_call: TRBD1; clone_size: -; v_call: TRBV19; cdr3_nt: TGTGCCAGTAGGGGGACAGGGCCCGATAGGGCTGAAGCTTTCTTT; cdr3_aa: CASRGTGPDRAEAFF
j_call: TRBJ2-7; d_call: TRBD1; clone_size: -; v_call: TRBV6-5; cdr3_nt: TGTGCCAGCAGTAGGGGACAGGGGGAACTCTACGAGCAGTACTTC; cdr3_aa: CASSRGQGELYEQYF
j_call: TRBJ2-7; d_call: TRBD1; clone_size: -; v_call: TRBV5-5; cdr3_nt: TGTGCCAGCAGCGGGGGACAGGGTTCCTACGAGCAGTACTTC; cdr3_aa: CASSGGQGSYEQYF
j_call: TRBJ1-4; d_call: TRBD1; clone_size: -; v_call: TRBV9; cdr3_nt: TGTGCCAGCAGCGTAGGGACAGGGAGCCCTCGGTCTGAAAAACTGTTTTTT; cdr3_aa: CASSVGTGSPRSEKLFF